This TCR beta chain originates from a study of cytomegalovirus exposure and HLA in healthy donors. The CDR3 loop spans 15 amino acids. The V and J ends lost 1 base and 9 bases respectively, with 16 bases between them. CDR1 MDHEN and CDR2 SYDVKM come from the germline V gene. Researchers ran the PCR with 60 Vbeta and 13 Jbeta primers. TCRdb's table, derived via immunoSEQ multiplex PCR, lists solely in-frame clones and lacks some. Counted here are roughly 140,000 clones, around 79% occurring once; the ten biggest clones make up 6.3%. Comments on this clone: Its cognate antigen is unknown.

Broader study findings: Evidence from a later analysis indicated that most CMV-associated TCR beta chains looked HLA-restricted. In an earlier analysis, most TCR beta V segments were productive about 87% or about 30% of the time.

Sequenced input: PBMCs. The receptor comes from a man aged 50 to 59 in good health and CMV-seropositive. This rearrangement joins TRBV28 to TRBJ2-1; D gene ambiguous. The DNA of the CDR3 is TGTGCCAGCAGTTTATCGGTCCTTGGTCGAGGTGAGCAGTTCTTC. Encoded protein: CASSLSVLGRGEQFF.